These 5 T cell receptor beta chains came from one sample sequenced in a study of response to subunit inactivated influenza vaccine. MiXCR, applied by TCRdb to the RT-PCR reads, yields one record per CDR3 protein. The sample lists under 850,000 distinct CDR3 sequences, approximately 17% occurring once. The sample here was PBMCs from blood, taken 5 days after vaccination. These receptors all stem from a man aged 45-65 years who received an inactivated influenza vaccine.

The table lists this clonotype with a few counts. The chain links TRBV7-2 to TRBJ2-3; 7 bases fit TRBD2. CDR1 and CDR2 (germline): SGHTA, FQGNSA. This CDR3 is built from 15 residues. V lost 1 base, J lost 4 bases, and 5 bases stayed unmatched. The CDR3 region has the DNA TGTGCCAGCAGCTTAGACGGACTAGTATCAGATACGCAGTATTTT. The encoded protein is CASSLDGLVSDTQYF. Using reference TRBV7-2 and TRBJ2-3 for the parts outside the CDR3, the full variable domain is GAGVSQSPSNKVTEKGKDVELRCDPISGHTALYWYRQSLGQGLEFLIYFQGNSAPDKSGLPSDRFSAERTGGSVSTLTIQRTQQEDSAVYLCASSLDGLVSDTQYFGPGTRLTVL.

The chain couples TRBV7-2 to TRBJ2-6, with no clear D. Germline values: CDR1 SGHTA, CDR2 FQGNSA. The CDR3 is 14 amino acids. Trimming removed 4 bases at V and 2 bases at J, with 6 bases between. CDR3 sequence reads: CASSSTPGANVLTF. The CDR3 DNA follows: TGTGCCAGCAGCTCCACCCCTGGGGCCAACGTCCTGACTTTC.

This clonotype was observed a handful of times. The J gene is TRBJ2-7, the V gene TRBV10-3, with 10 bases lining up with TRBD2. V shed 2 bases and J 0 bases; nucleotides not matched to a gene: 13. This CDR3 spans 19 amino acids. Germline CDR1 ENHRY, CDR2 SYGVKD. CDR3 in amino acids: CAISEIPLAGAMNSYEQYF. As DNA, the CDR3 is TGTGCCATCAGTGAGATCCCCCTAGCGGGGGCGATGAACTCCTACGAGCAGTACTTC.

This clonotype was seen ten or more times. J is TRBJ1-1 and V is TRBV2; D gene ambiguous. V dropped 6 bases and J dropped 11 bases, with 19 bases sitting between them. CDR1 SNHLY and CDR2 FYNNEI come from the germline V gene. The CDR3 loop spans 13 amino acids. CDR3 loop: CASSPMESSEAFF. CDR3 sequence (DNA): TGTGCCAGCAGCCCTATGGAATCCAGCGAGGCTTTCTTT.

The sample holds a few counts of this clonotype. The J gene is TRBJ2-3, the V gene TRBV28; 10 nucleotides line up with TRBD2. The trim removed 3 bases at V and 5 bases at J, leaving 8 bases unmatched. CDR1 is MDHEN and CDR2 is SYDVKM in the germline V gene. There are 16 residues in the CDR3. The CDR3 sequence is CASSFVLAGAIDTQYF. CDR3 nucleotide sequence: TGTGCCAGCAGTTTTGTGCTAGCGGGAGCAATAGATACGCAGTATTTT.